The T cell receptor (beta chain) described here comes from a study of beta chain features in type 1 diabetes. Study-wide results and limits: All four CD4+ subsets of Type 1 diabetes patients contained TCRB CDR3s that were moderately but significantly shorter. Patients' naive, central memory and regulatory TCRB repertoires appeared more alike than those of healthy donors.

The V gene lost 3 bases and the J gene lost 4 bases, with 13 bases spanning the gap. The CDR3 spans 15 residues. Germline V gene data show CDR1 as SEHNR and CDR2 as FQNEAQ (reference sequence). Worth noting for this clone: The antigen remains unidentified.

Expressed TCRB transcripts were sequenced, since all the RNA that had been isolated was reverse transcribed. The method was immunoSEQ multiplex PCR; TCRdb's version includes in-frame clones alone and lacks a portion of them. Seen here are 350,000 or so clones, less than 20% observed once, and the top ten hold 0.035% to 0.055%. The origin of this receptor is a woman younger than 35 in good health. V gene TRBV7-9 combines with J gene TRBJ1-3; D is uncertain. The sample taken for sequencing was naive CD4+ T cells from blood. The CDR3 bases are TGTGCCAGCAGCTTCCGGCAGGATTCAGGAAACACCATATATTTT. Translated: CASSFRQDSGNTIYF.